This T cell receptor (beta chain) was sequenced during a study of T cell responses to AZD1222 COVID-19 vaccine. Study results and caveats: At study baseline, merely five or six AZD1222 recipients were seropositive. Repertoires were obtained only post-peak T cell response. Mostly white British, mostly female donors; authors suggested clonal diversity may be underestimated.

Sequencing used immunoSEQ multiplex PCR; TCRdb keeps in-frame clones, though not all of them. This table holds some 150,000 clones, roughly 91% found once. In the case of this clone: Its antigen is unidentified.

Germline V lookup: CDR1 SGHRS, CDR2 YFSETQ. The CDR3 contains 15 residues. After removal of 5 bases from V and 3 bases from J, the junction contained 5 bases not matched to a gene. The material sequenced was peripheral blood, taken on day 0 of AZD1222 vaccination. The TCR sequence derives from an adult in good health. The chain joins TRBV5-1 to TRBJ2-1; 10 bases match TRBD1. DNA for the CDR3: TGCGCCAGCAGACCGGGACAGGGGTTCTACAATGAGCAGTTCTTC. Its translation is CASRPGQGFYNEQFF.